The 15 T cell receptor beta chains below come from one sample, sequenced in a study of blood T cell repertoires in COVID-19. Assay: immunoSEQ multiplex PCR; the TCRdb copy retains only in-frame clones and omits some. The repertoire holds approximately 230,000 clones, 80% to 90% seen once, with roughly 14% in the top ten. Sequenced input: PBMCs or T cells enriched from blood (not recorded which). These receptors were collected from a woman in her forties or fifties with acute COVID-19.

The chain has TRBV5-4 and TRBJ1-2; D ambiguous. This CDR3 has 13 residues. The germline V and J ends were trimmed by 4 bases and 3 bases, with 10 bases remaining between them. Germline CDR1 and CDR2: SGHNT and YYREEE (reference sequence). The chain's CDR3 is CASSPEEDYGYTF. In nucleotides, the CDR3 is TGTGCCAGCAGCCCTGAGGAAGACTATGGCTACACCTTC.

The chain carries TRBV30 and TRBJ2-7; D not resolved. The CDR3 sequence is 12 residues long. Trimming removed 3 bases at V and 2 bases at J, with 8 bases between. Germline values: CDR1 GTSNPN, CDR2 SVGIG (reference sequence). The CDR3 coding sequence is TGTGCCTGGAGCAACGGTGCCTACGAGCAGTACTTC. This codes for CAWSNGAYEQYF. The complete variable domain, with remaining parts taken from reference TRBV30 and TRBJ2-7, reads SQTIHQWPATLVQPVGSPLSLECTVEGTSNPNLYWYRQAAGRGLQLLFYSVGIGQISSEVPQNLSASRPQDRQFILSSKKLLLSDSGFYLCAWSNGAYEQYFGPGTRLTVT.

The V call is TRBV9, the J call TRBJ2-2, with D perhaps TRBD1 (6 bases). Germline V gene lookup returns CDR1 SGDLS and CDR2 YYNGEE. The CDR3 runs 13 residues. V lost 2 bases to trimming and J lost 7 bases, with 9 bases between them. The CDR3 DNA reads as TGTGCCAGCAGCGTTGAGGGGGTCGGGGAGCTGTTTTTT. It is translated as CASSVEGVGELFF.

The V and J genes are TRBV19 and TRBJ1-3; D call uncertain. V lost 0 bases, J lost 4 bases, and 7 bases lay in between. CDR1 is LNHDA, CDR2 SQIVND, per germline (reference sequence). This CDR3 has 14 amino acids. CDR3 DNA: TGTGCCAGTAGTATAGATCGTAGAGGAAACACCATATATTTT. The encoded protein is CASSIDRRGNTIYF.

This clone is a singleton in its sample. The genes are TRBV7-3 and TRBJ2-7; 9 nucleotides line up with TRBD1. Germline values: CDR1 SGHTA, CDR2 FQGTGA. The CDR3 is 22 residues long. Unmatched junction bases numbered 31, after V lost 7 bases and J lost 3 bases. The CDR3 region is CASNHPGPCRDRARKHHYEQYF. CDR3 sequence (DNA): TGTGCCAGCAACCACCCTGGCCCTTGTCGGGACAGGGCCCGAAAACACCACTACGAGCAGTACTTC.

This chain connects TRBV19 to TRBJ1-3, with a possible D match to TRBD1 (5 bases). CDR3 length equals 13 residues. Trimming removed 5 bases from V and 1 base from J, with 6 bases in between. Germline loops: CDR1 LNHDA, CDR2 SQIVND (reference sequence). The CDR3 protein is CASSHRSGNTIYF. In nucleotides, the CDR3 is TGTGCCAGTAGTCACAGGTCTGGAAACACCATATATTTT.

The V call is TRBV7-6, the J call TRBJ1-4; 7 bases align to TRBD1. The CDR3 runs to 16 residues. Germline V gene lookup returns CDR1 SGHVS and CDR2 FNYEAQ. Trimming took 4 bases from V and 0 from J; bases not matched to a gene: 5. CDR3 bases: TGTGCCAGCAGCTACAGGGGCGGCGCAACTAATGAAAAACTGTTTTTT. Translated: CASSYRGGATNEKLFF.

Only one count was recorded for this clone. This chain joins TRBV19 and TRBJ1-2; 10 nucleotides match TRBD1. The V gene end was trimmed by 4 bases and the J gene end by 7 bases; junction bases not matched to a gene: 6. The CDR3 loop spans 14 amino acids. From germline, CDR1 is LNHDA and CDR2 SQIVND (reference sequence). The CDR3: CASSRRDRGIGYTF. The CDR3 nucleotides read TGTGCCAGTAGTAGGAGGGACAGGGGAATTGGCTACACCTTC.

The V call is TRBV5-1, the J call TRBJ2-7; 9 bases are a match to TRBD2. In germline, CDR1 is SGHRS, CDR2 YFSETQ. The CDR3 covers 15 residues. The J segment lost 6 bases and the V segment lost 0 bases, leaving 7 bases of the junction unmatched. The CDR3 DNA is TGCGCCAGCAGCTTGGCCGGTGGGACTAGCTCCGAGCAGTACTTC. This codes for CASSLAGGTSSEQYF.

The rearrangement links TRBV28 to TRBJ1-5; 7 bases line up with TRBD1. This CDR3 has 14 residues. With 6 bases clipped from V and 6 bases from J, the junction kept 8 bases outside the gene matches. Germline CDR1 MDHEN, CDR2 SYDVKM. The CDR3, as DNA: TGTGCCAGCAGGCCAGGGGGGCCCGGTCAGCCCCAGCATTTT. This translates into CASRPGGPGQPQHF.

The V call is TRBV9, the J call TRBJ2-1; 7 nucleotides agree with TRBD2. The CDR3 contains 14 residues. Losses at the gene ends were 2 bases for V and 9 bases for J; bases not matched to a gene: 8. Germline CDR1 SGDLS, CDR2 YYNGEE. CDR3 protein: CASSVGSSGGEQFF. For the CDR3, the DNA is TGTGCCAGCAGCGTGGGGAGCTCGGGGGGTGAGCAGTTCTTC. Variable domain in full (rest from reference TRBV9 and TRBJ2-1): DSGVTQTPKHLITATGQRVTLRCSPRSGDLSVYWYQQSLDQGLQFLIQYYNGEERAKGNILERFSAQQFPDLHSELNLSSLELGDSALYFCASSVGSSGGEQFFGPGTRLTVL.

The V and J genes are TRBV2 and TRBJ2-5; D is possibly TRBD1 (6 bases). This CDR3 has 14 amino acids. The V gene's germline CDR1 is SNHLY and CDR2 FYNNEI. The V end lost 5 bases, the J end lost 5 bases, and 15 bases lay between the germline ends. CDR3: CASSLQQGAETQYF. As DNA, the CDR3 is TGTGCCAGCAGTTTGCAACAGGGTGCGGAGACCCAGTACTTC.

V gene TRBV28 combines with J gene TRBJ1-1; D not resolved. V shed 1 base and J shed 1 base, with 7 bases lying between them. The CDR3 runs 14 residues. Germline values: CDR1 MDHEN, CDR2 SYDVKM. As DNA, the CDR3 is TGTGCCAGCAGTTTATTTCTGGCGAACACTGAAGCTTTCTTT. Its protein product is CASSLFLANTEAFF.

V gene TRBV27 combines with J gene TRBJ2-3; the match to TRBD2 covers 8 bases. This CDR3 is 15 amino acids long. The V and J ends lost 4 bases and 3 bases, in that order; junction bases with no gene match: 6. CDR1 and CDR2 (germline): MNHEY, SMNVEV (reference sequence). CDR3 sequence reads: CASSSRGRSTDTQYF. The DNA of the CDR3 is TGTGCCAGCAGTTCTCGCGGGAGGTCTACAGATACGCAGTATTTT.

This rearrangement joins TRBV6-5 to TRBJ1-2, with TRBD1 matching over 7 bases. V gave up 8 bases and J gave up 3 bases; unmatched junction bases: 6. Germline CDR1 is MNHEY and CDR2 is SVGAGI. The CDR3 contains 13 residues. CDR3 in amino acids: CASVQGLDYGYTF. The CDR3 DNA reads as TGTGCCAGCGTACAGGGGCTGGACTATGGCTACACCTTC.